This entry lists 23 T cell receptor beta chains sequenced from one sample in a study of tumor and adjacent non-tumor tissue in lung cancer. A modified ARM-PCR protocol with three rounds of nested PCR amplified TCRbeta. TCRdb reprocessed the multiplex PCR reads via MiXCR and lists one record per CDR3 protein. This table has tens of thousands of distinct CDR3 sequences, roughly 72% appearing once. RNA was extracted from bulk tissue without any cell sorting. Sequencing input: lung tumor tissue. The receptors shown here come from a woman between 35 and 50 years old with non-small cell lung cancer.

As for this clonotype: The germline gene is not matched at one end of the junction; a read error may be the cause. CDR3 residues: CGSSLDPQGSYEQYF. CDR3 bases: TGTGGCAGCAGCTTAGATCCCCAAGGGTCCTACGAGCAGTACTTC. The chain links TRBV11-2 to TRBJ2-7, with D unclear. The CDR3 extends over 15 amino acids. Germline V gene lookup returns CDR1 SGHAT and CDR2 FQNNGV.

About this clonotype: Being one base from a much bigger clone, this may be a read error. The genes are TRBV19 and TRBJ1-5; D assignment may be TRBD1 or TRBD2 (6 bases each). The DNA matches TRBJ2-3 better at its end, which makes the J call doubtful. The CDR3 sequence is 14 residues long. Germline CDR1 reads LNHDA; CDR2 reads SQIVND (reference sequence). CDR3 sequence reads: CATRGRRGNQPQYF. For the CDR3, the DNA is TGTGCCACTAGGGGCAGGAGGGGGAATCAGCCCCAGTATTTT.

This chain connects TRBV28 to TRBJ1-3; D not certain. CDR3 length: 14 residues. Germline V lookup: CDR1 MDHEN, CDR2 SYDVKM. The ends were cut back, 3 bases at V and 2 bases at J, with 8 bases in the middle. CDR3 protein: CASSFGQAGNTIYF. In DNA, the CDR3 is TGTGCCAGCAGTTTTGGGCAGGCTGGAAACACCATATATTTT. The whole variable domain, filled in from reference TRBV28 and TRBJ1-3, reads DVKVTQSSRYLVKRTGEKVFLECVQDMDHENMFWYRQDPGLGLRLIYFSYDVKMKEKGDIPEGYSVSREKKERFSLILESASTNQTSMYLCASSFGQAGNTIYFGEGSWLTVV.

The V and J genes are TRBV28 and TRBJ2-5; 10 bases agree with TRBD1. The CDR3 has 15 residues. V lost 7 bases, J lost 4 bases, and 9 bases stayed unmatched. CDR1 and CDR2 from the germline V gene are MDHEN and SYDVKM. The CDR3, as DNA: TGTGCCAGCACCAGCCGGGACAGGGGACCAGAGACCCAGTACTTC. It specifies CASTSRDRGPETQYF.

In regard to this clonotype: Being one base from a much bigger clone, this may be a read error. The rearrangement uses TRBV7-3 and TRBJ2-3, with 7 positions matching TRBD1. Trimming removed 3 bases from V and 4 bases from J; junction bases left unmatched: 7. From germline, CDR1 is SGHTA and CDR2 FQGTGA. CDR3 length equals 15 residues. The CDR3 sequence is CASSLTGYSADTQYF. In nucleotides, the CDR3 is TGTGCCAGCAGCTTGACAGGGTATAGCGCAGATACGCAGTATTTT.

Concerning this clonotype: The CDR3 does not close with the conserved phenylalanine or tryptophan, likely indicating a read error. The chain links TRBV6-1 to TRBJ1-5; 7 bases agree with TRBD1. Germline V lookup: CDR1 MNHNS, CDR2 SASEGT. V lost 6 bases, J lost 6 bases, and 11 bases stayed unmatched. CDR3 length equals 15 residues. The chain's CDR3 is CASSRGGGSVQPQHY. Written as DNA, the CDR3 is TGTGCCAGCAGCCGTGGAGGGGGCTCGGTTCAGCCCCAGCATTAT.

As to this clonotype: A much larger clone lies a single base off, so this may be a read error. This sequence joins TRBV20-1 and TRBJ1-1, with TRBD1 matching 10 bases. CDR1 DFQATT and CDR2 SNEGSKA come from the germline V gene (reference sequence). The J segment lost 9 bases and the V segment lost 6 bases, leaving 10 bases of the junction unmatched. CDR3 size: 13 residues. The CDR3 loop is CSASTGGATKAFF. CDR3 coding DNA: TGCAGTGCCTCGACAGGGGGCGCGACTAAAGCTTTCTTT.

Note on this clonotype: Its ends do not fully match the called genes, so a read error is possible. CDR3 sequence: CGSSQEEGGPGQSQHF. CDR3 nucleotide sequence: TGTGGCAGCAGCCAAGAAGAGGGGGGTCCAGGGCAGTCCCAGCATTTT. This chain links TRBV6-6 with TRBJ1-5; D perhaps matches TRBD1 (6 bases). This CDR3 has 16 amino acids. The germline CDR1 and CDR2 sequences are MNHNY and SVGAGI (reference sequence).

The chain links TRBV7-9 to TRBJ2-1, with D unresolved. V lost 1 base and J lost 7, with 8 bases in between. CDR1 is SEHNR, CDR2 FQNEAQ, per germline (reference sequence). The CDR3 is 13 residues long. The CDR3 nucleotides are TGTGCCAGCAGCTTAGAGTTGATGAATGAGCAGTTCTTC. It is translated as CASSLELMNEQFF. Drawing the rest from reference TRBV7-9 and TRBJ2-1, the complete variable domain is DTGVSQNPRHKITKRGQNVTFRCDPISEHNRLYWYRQTLGQGPEFLTYFQNEAQLEKSRLLSDRFSAERPKGSFSTLEIQRTEQGDSAMYLCASSLELMNEQFFGPGTRLTVL.

A word on this clonotype: As the CDR3 is not closed by the conserved phenylalanine or tryptophan, this likely results from a read error. The chain joins TRBV11-2 to TRBJ2-3; D gene ambiguous. CDR1 is SGHAT and CDR2 is FQNNGV in the germline V gene. The CDR3 length is 15 residues. Trimming cost V 5 bases and J 0 bases, with 12 bases left between them. The CDR3 sequence is CASSTRIASTDTQYL. As DNA, the CDR3 is TGTGCCAGCAGCACACGGATAGCCAGCACAGATACGCAGTATTTG.

Concerning this clonotype itself: An end of the junction differs from the germline gene, which may be a read error. V is TRBV12-3 or TRBV12-4 and J is TRBJ2-2, with D perhaps TRBD2 (6 bases). The CDR3 is 14 amino acids. The CDR3 here is CASRGEANTGGLFF. The CDR3 nucleotides are TGTGCTAGCAGAGGGGAGGCGAACACCGGGGGGCTGTTTTTT.

About this clonotype itself: The junction does not match germline at one end; this may be a read error. The chain recombines TRBV5-4 with TRBJ2-7; D is possibly TRBD2 (7 bases). Germline lookup yields CDR1 SGHNT and CDR2 YYREEE (reference sequence). This CDR3 contains 15 residues. This chain's CDR3 is CTSSPGGAGAYEQCF. As DNA, the CDR3 is TGCACCAGCAGCCCTGGGGGGGCAGGGGCCTACGAGCAGTGCTTC.

This clonotype was seen many times. This rearrangement joins TRBV2 to TRBJ2-7; 11 nucleotides agree with TRBD2. Germline V CDR1 and CDR2: SNHLY, FYNNEI. CDR3 length equals 12 residues. After removal of 10 bases from V and 4 bases from J, the junction contained 3 bases not matched to a gene. This chain's CDR3 is CATSGGSYEQYF. CDR3 nucleotide sequence: TGTGCCACTAGCGGGGGGTCTTACGAGCAGTACTTC.

With respect to this clonotype: Sequence at one end of the junction differs from germline and may be a read error. The J gene is TRBJ1-5, the V gene TRBV10-3; D not certain. The CDR3 totals 15 residues. Germline V gene sequence: CDR1 ENHRY, CDR2 SYGVKD. CDR3 residues: CAISESTTSNEPQHF. In nucleotides, the CDR3 is TGTGCCATCAGTGAATCGACGACGAGCAATGAGCCCCAGCATTTT.

This clonotype was seen just once. The gene calls are TRBV29-1 and TRBJ2-3; 7 nucleotides line up with TRBD2. CDR3 size: 16 residues. Losses at the gene ends were 5 bases for V and 3 bases for J; bases not matched to a gene: 14. CDR1 SQVTM and CDR2 ANQGSEA come from the germline V gene. The CDR3 is CSVQGHPPLATDTQYF. For the CDR3, the DNA is TGCAGCGTTCAGGGCCACCCACCACTAGCGACAGATACGCAGTATTTT.

Remarks on this clonotype: The junction departs from the called germline gene at one end, perhaps through a read error. CDR3 region: CASSPVAVNTEALF. CDR3 sequence (DNA): TGTGCCAGCAGCCCGGTGGCAGTGAACACTGAGGCTCTCTTT. The gene calls are TRBV13 and TRBJ1-1, with D unclear. From germline, CDR1 is PRHDT and CDR2 FYEKMQ (reference sequence). The CDR3 is 14 amino acids.

V usage is TRBV29-1 and J usage is TRBJ1-5; D unresolved. Per the germline V gene, CDR1 is SQVTM and CDR2 is ANQGSEA. The CDR3 length is 13 residues. The CDR3 region has the DNA TGCAACGTCGCGGGAAATAGCAATCAGCCCCAGCATTTT. Translated: CNVAGNSNQPQHF.

Points on this clonotype: The junction and the germline gene differ at one end; a read error may be behind it. The V and J genes are TRBV20-1 and TRBJ2-7; 9 positions agree with TRBD1. Germline V gives CDR1 DFQATT, CDR2 SNEGSKA (reference sequence). This CDR3 is built from 12 residues. The CDR3 DNA reads TGCGGTGCTAGAAAGGACAGGGGAGAGCACTACTTC. Its protein is CGARKDRGEHYF.

This clonotype is a singleton in its sample. V gene TRBV11-3 combines with J gene TRBJ2-3; tentative D call: TRBD1 (6 bases). V shed 8 bases and J shed 7 bases, with 16 bases lying between them. The CDR3 sequence is 13 residues long. Germline-derived CDR1 and CDR2 are SGHNT and YENEEA. CDR3 nucleotides: TGTGCCAGCTGTAATGGGGGCCGGAATACGCAGTATTTT. It is translated as CASCNGGRNTQYF. Complete variable domain (other parts from reference TRBV11-3 and TRBJ2-3): EAGVVQSPRYKIIEKKQPVAFWCNPISGHNTLYWYLQNLGQGPELLIRYENEEAVDDSQLPKDRFSAERLKGVDSTLKIQPAELGDSAVYLCASCNGGRNTQYFGPGTRLTVL.

About this clonotype: The germline gene is not matched at one end of the junction; a read error may be the cause. The rearrangement links TRBV11-2 to TRBJ2-5; 7 positions match TRBD1. Germline values: CDR1 SGHAT, CDR2 FQNNGV. The CDR3 is made up of 15 amino acids. CDR3 sequence reads: CASSSRTGVGEIQYF. The CDR3 coding sequence is TGTGCCAGCAGTTCCAGAACAGGGGTCGGGGAGATCCAGTACTTC.

With respect to this clonotype: This may come from a read error, since a much larger clone is one base off. The chain uses TRBV6-2 or TRBV6-3 and TRBJ2-7; 7 nucleotides agree with TRBD1. The CDR3 has 16 amino acids. The trim removed 8 bases at V and 2 bases at J, leaving 15 bases unmatched. CDR1 MNHEY and CDR2 SVGEGT come from the germline V gene. CDR3 DNA sequence: TGTGCCAGCGCCTTGAATTCAGGGACAGTGACCTACGAGCAGTACTTC. Its protein product is CASALNSGTVTYEQYF.

V usage is TRBV20-1 and J usage is TRBJ1-5, with a possible D match to TRBD1 (5 bases). Germline assignment: CDR1 DFQATT and CDR2 SNEGSKA (reference sequence). V was clipped by 5 bases and J by 0 bases, with 17 bases between them. CDR3 size: 16 residues. The CDR3 DNA reads as TGCAGTGCTCGCCCGGGACGCCAAAGTAGCAATCAGCCCCAGCATTTT. Translated, it gives CSARPGRQSSNQPQHF.

This clonotype was counted ten times or more. The gene calls are TRBV6-6 and TRBJ1-1; TRBD1 matches at 7 bases. CDR3 length equals 13 residues. The V gene's germline CDR1 is MNHNY and CDR2 SVGAGI (reference sequence). The V gene end was trimmed by 2 bases and the J gene end by 6 bases; junction bases not matched to a gene: 3. CDR3 in DNA: TGTGCCAGCAGTTACGGGACAGCTCCTGAAGCTTTCTTT. Translation: CASSYGTAPEAFF.